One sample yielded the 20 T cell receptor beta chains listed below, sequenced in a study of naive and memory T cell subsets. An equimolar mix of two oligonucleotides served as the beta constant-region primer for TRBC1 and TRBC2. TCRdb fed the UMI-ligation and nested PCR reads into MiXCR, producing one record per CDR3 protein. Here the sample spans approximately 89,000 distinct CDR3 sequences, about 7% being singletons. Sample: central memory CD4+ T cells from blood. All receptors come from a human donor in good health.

CDR3 coding DNA: TGCGCCAGCAGCCCGGAGGACTCTCGGGTGGAAAAACTGTTTTTT. Translation: CASSPEDSRVEKLFF. J is TRBJ1-4 and V is TRBV5-1; no definite D call. Trimming pared 4 bases from V and 8 bases from J, leaving 18 bases between. Per the germline V gene, CDR1 is SGHRS and CDR2 is YFSETQ. The CDR3 contains 15 residues.

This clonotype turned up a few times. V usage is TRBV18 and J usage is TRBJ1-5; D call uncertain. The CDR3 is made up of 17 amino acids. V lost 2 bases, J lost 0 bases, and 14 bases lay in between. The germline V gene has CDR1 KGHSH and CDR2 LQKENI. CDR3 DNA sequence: TGTGCCAGCTCACCAGCTACGCCGACTGCTAGCAATCAGCCCCAGCATTTT. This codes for CASSPATPTASNQPQHF.

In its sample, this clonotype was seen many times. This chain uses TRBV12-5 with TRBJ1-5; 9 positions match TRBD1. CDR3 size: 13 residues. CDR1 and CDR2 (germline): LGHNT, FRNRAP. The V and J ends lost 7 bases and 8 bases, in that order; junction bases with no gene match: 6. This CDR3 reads CASAQDRGKPQHF. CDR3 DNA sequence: TGTGCTAGTGCCCAGGACAGGGGAAAGCCCCAGCATTTT.

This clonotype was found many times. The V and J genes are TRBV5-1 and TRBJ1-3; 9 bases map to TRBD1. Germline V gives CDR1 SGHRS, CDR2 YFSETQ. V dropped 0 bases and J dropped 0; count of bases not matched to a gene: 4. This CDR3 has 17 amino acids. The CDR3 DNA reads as TGCGCCAGCAGCTTGGGGACAGGGGCCGACTCTGGAAACACCATATATTTT. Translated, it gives CASSLGTGADSGNTIYF.

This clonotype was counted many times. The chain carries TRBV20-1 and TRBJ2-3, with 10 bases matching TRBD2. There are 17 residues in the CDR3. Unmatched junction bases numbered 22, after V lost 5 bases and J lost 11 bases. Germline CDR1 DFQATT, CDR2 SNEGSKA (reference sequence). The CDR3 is CSAPTPLGSAGGGVQYF. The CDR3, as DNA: TGCAGTGCTCCTACTCCCCTTGGTTCAGCGGGAGGGGGTGTGCAGTATTTT.

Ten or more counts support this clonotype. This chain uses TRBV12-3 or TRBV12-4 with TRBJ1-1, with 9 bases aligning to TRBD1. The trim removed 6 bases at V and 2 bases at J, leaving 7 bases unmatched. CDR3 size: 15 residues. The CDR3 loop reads CASSRTGQGNTEAFF. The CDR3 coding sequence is TGTGCCAGCAGCCGAACGGGACAGGGAAACACTGAAGCTTTCTTT.

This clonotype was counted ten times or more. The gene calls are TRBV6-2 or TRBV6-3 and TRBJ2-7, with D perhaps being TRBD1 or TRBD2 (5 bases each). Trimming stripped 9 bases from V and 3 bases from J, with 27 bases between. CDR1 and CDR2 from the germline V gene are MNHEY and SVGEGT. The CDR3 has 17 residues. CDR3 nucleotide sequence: TGTGCCAGAGCAATCGCAGGGACGGGCCGTTATTTCTACGAGCAGTACTTC. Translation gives CARAIAGTGRYFYEQYF.

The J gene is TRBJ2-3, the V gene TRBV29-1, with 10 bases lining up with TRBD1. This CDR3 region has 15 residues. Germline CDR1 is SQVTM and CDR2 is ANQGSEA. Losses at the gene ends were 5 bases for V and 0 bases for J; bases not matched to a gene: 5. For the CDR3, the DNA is TGCAGCGTTATGCGGACAGGGGGAAGCACAGATACGCAGTATTTT. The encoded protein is CSVMRTGGSTDTQYF.

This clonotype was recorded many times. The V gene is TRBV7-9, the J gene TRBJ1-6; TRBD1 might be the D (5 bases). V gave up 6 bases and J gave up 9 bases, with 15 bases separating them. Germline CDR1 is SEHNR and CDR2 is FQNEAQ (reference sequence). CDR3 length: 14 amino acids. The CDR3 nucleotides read TGTGCCAGCAGACCCGACATTGGGGGTTCACCCCTCCACTTT. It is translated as CASRPDIGGSPLHF.

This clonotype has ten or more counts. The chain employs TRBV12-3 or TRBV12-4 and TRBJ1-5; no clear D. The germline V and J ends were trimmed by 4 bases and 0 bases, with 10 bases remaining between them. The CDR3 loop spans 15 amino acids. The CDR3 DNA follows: TGTGCCAGCAGTTCGCAGCGTTATAGCAATCAGCCCCAGCATTTT. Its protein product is CASSSQRYSNQPQHF.

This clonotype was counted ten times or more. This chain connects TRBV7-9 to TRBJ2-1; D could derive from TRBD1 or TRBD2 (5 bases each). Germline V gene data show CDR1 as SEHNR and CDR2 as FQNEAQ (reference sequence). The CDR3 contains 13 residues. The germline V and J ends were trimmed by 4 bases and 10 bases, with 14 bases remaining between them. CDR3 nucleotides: TGTGCCAGCAGCTCGCAGGGAGTAGGGGAGCAGTTCTTC. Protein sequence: CASSSQGVGEQFF.

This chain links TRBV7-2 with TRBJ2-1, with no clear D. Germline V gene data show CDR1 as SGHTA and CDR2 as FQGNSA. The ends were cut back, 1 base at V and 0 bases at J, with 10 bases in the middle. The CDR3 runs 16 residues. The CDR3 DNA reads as TGTGCCAGCAGCTTAGTGGGTAGTAACTCCTACAATGAGCAGTTCTTC. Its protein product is CASSLVGSNSYNEQFF. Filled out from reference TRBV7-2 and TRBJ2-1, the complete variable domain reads GAGVSQSPSNKVTEKGKDVELRCDPISGHTALYWYRQSLGQGLEFLIYFQGNSAPDKSGLPSDRFSAERTGGSVSTLTIQRTQQEDSAVYLCASSLVGSNSYNEQFFGPGTRLTVL.

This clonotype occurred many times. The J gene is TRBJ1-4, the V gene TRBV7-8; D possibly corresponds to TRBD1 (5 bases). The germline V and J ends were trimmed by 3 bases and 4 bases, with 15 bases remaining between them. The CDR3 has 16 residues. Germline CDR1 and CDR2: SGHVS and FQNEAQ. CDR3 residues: CASSFGTGGGNEKLFF. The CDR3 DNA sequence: TGTGCCAGCAGCTTTGGGACGGGTGGCGGTAATGAAAAACTGTTTTTT.

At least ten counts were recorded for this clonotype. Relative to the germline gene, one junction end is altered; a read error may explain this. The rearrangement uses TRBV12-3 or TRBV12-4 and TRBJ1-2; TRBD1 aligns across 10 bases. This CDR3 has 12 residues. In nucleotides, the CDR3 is TGTGCCAGCAGCTCCGGGACAGGGGCGGACTTCTTC. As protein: CASSSGTGADFF.

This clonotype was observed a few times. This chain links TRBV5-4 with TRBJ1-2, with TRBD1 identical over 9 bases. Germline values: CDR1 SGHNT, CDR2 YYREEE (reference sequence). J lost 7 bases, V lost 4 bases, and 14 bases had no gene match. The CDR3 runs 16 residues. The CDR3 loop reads CASSPGQGPIRSGYTF. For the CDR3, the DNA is TGTGCCAGCAGCCCGGGACAGGGCCCCATCCGATCTGGCTACACCTTC.

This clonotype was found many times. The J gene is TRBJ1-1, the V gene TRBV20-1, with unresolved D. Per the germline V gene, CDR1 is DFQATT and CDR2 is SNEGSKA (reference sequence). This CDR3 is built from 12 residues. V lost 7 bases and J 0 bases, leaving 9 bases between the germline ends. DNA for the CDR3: TGCAGTGTAAGCGTCTTGAACACTGAAGCTTTCTTT. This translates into CSVSVLNTEAFF.

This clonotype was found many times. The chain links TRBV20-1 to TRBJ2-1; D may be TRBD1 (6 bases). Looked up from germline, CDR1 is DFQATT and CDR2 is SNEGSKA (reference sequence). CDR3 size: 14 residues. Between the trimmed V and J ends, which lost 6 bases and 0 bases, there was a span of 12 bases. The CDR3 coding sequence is TGCAGTGCCAATGACAGGTCCTCCTACAATGAGCAGTTCTTC. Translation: CSANDRSSYNEQFF.

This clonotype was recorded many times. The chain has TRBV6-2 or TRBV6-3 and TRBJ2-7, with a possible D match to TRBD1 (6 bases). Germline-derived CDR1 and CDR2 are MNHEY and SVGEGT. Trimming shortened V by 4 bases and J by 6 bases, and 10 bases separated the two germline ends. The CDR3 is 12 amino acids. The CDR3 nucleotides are TGTGCCAGCAGTTCGACAGGAACCGAGCAGTACTTC. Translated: CASSSTGTEQYF.

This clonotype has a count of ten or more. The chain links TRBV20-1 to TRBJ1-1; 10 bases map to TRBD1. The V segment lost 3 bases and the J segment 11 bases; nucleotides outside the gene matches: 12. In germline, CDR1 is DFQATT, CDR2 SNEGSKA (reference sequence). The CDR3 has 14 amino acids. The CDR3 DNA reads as TGCAGTGCTAGCCCATCCGGGACAGGGGATTTTGCTTTCTTT. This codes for CSASPSGTGDFAFF.

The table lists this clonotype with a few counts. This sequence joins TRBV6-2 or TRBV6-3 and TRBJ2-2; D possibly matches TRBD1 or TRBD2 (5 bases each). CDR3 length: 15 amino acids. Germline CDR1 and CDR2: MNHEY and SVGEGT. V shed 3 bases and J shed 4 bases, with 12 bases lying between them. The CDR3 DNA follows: TGTGCCAGCAGTTATCGTGGGGGAAGCACCGGGGAGCTGTTTTTT. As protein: CASSYRGGSTGELFF.